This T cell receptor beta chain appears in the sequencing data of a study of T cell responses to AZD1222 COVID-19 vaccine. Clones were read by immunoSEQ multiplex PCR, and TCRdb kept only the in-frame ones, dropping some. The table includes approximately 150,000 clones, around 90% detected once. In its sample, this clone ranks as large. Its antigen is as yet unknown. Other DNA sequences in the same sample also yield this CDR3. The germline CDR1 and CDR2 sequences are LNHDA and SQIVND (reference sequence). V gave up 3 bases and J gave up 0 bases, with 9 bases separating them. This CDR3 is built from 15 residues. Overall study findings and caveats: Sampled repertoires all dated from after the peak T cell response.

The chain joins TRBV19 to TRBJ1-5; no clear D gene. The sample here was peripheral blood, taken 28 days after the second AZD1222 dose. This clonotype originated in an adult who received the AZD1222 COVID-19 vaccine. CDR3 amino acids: CASSMEEYSNQPQHF. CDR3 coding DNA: TGTGCCAGTAGTATGGAAGAGTATAGCAATCAGCCCCAGCATTTT. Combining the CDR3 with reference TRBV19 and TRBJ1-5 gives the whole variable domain DGGITQSPKYLFRKEGQNVTLSCEQNLNHDAMYWYRQDPGQGLRLIYYSQIVNDFQKGDIAEGYSVSREKKESFPLTVTSAQKNPTAFYLCASSMEEYSNQPQHFGDGTRLSIL.